The following is a T cell receptor beta chain sequence with its context. Antigen: not known. This specimen belongs to a study of T cells in localized non-small cell lung cancer. Clones were sequenced by immunoSEQ multiplex PCR, and TCRdb holds only the in-frame ones, with some missing. The sample yields 7,000 to 9,500 clones, over 85% seen once. Findings and limits, study-wide: Tumor showed lower T cell clonality than uninvolved adjacent lung, where it was highest. In adjacent lung appeared a median around 56 of the top 100 tumor clones.

The source of this sequence is an older female donor with stage II squamous cell lung carcinoma. Sequences were derived from peripheral blood, sampled before any cancer treatment.

The CDR3 nucleotides are TGTGCCATCAGTGAGGTGAGCTTTGGGGGTGAGCAGTTCTTC. Protein product: CAISEVSFGGEQFF. The chain has TRBV10-3 and TRBJ2-1; D could derive from TRBD1 or TRBD2 (5 bases each). V was shortened by 2 bases and J by 9 bases, with 14 bases between the two germline ends. The CDR3 totals 14 residues. Germline V lookup: CDR1 ENHRY, CDR2 SYGVKD.